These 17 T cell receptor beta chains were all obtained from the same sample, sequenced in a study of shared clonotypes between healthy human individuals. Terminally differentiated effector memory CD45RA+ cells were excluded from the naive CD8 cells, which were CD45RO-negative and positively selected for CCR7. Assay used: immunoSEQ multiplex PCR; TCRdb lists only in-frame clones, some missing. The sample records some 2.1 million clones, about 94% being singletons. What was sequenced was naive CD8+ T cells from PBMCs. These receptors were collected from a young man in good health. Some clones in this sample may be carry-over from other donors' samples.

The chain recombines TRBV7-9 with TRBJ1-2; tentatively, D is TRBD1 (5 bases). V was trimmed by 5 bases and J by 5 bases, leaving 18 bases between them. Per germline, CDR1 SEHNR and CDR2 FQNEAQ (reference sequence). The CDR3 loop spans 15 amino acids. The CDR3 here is CASSLPGVERYGYTF. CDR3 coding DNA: TGTGCCAGCAGCCTCCCGGGGGTGGAACGGTATGGCTACACCTTC.

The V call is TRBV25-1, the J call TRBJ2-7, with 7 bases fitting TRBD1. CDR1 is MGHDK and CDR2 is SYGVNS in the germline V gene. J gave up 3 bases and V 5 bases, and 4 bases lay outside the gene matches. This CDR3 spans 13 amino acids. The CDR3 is CASSRQGFYEQYF. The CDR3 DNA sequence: TGTGCCAGCAGTAGACAGGGCTTCTACGAGCAGTACTTC.

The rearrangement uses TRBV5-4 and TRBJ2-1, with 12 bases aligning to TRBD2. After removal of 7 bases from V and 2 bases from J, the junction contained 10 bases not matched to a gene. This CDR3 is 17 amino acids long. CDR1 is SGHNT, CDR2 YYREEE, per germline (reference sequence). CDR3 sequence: CASPSGLAGGPYNEQFF. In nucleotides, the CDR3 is TGTGCCAGCCCCTCCGGGCTAGCGGGAGGGCCCTACAATGAGCAGTTCTTC.

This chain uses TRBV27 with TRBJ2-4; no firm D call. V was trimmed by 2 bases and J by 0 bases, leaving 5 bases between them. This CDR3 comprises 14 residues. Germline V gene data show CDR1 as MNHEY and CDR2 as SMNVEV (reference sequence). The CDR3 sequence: CASSLALAKNIQYF. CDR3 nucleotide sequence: TGTGCCAGCAGTTTAGCGCTAGCCAAAAACATTCAGTACTTC.

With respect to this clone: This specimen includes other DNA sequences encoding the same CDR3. The CDR3 DNA sequence: TGCGCCAGCAGCCAAGATGGGGGGATGAACACTGAAGCTTTCTTT. Protein product: CASSQDGGMNTEAFF. The J gene is TRBJ1-1, the V gene TRBV4-1, with a tentative D call TRBD1 (5 bases). Trimming pared 0 bases from V and 0 bases from J, leaving 8 bases between. Germline CDR1 is MGHRA and CDR2 is YSYEKL. The CDR3 consists of 15 residues.

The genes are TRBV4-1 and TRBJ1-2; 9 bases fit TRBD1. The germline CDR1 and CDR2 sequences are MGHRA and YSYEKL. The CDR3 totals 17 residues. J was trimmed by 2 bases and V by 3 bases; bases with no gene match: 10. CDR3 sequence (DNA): TGCGCCAGCAGCCAGCCTCGCAGGGACAGGGCCAACTATGGCTACACCTTC. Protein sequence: CASSQPRRDRANYGYTF.

The CDR3: CASSEGREGLNEQFF. The CDR3 nucleotides are TGTGCCAGCAGCGAAGGGCGGGAGGGCCTAAATGAGCAGTTCTTC. The V gene is TRBV4-2, the J gene TRBJ2-1; 9 positions match TRBD2. Germline V gene lookup returns CDR1 LGHNA and CDR2 YNFKEQ. The CDR3 has 15 amino acids. V gave up 5 bases and J gave up 7 bases; unmatched junction bases: 9.

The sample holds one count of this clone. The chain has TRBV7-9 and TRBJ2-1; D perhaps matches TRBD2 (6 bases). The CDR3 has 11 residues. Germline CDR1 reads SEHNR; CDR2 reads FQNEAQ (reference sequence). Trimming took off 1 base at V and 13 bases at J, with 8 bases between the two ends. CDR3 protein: CASSLDGLQFF. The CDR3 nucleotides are TGTGCCAGCAGCTTAGACGGACTACAGTTCTTC.

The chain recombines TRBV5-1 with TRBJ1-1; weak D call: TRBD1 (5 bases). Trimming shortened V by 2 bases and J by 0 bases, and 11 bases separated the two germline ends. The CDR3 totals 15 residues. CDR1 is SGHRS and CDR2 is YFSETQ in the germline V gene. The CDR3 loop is CASSLRQLMNTEAFF. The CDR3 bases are TGCGCCAGCAGCTTACGACAGTTGATGAACACTGAAGCTTTCTTT.

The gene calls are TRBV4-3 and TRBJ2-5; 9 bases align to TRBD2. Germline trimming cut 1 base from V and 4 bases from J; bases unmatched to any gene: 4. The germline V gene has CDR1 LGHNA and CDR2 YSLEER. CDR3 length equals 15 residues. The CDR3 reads CASSQAQAGGETQYF. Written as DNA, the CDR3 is TGCGCCAGCAGCCAAGCGCAAGCGGGAGGAGAGACCCAGTACTTC.

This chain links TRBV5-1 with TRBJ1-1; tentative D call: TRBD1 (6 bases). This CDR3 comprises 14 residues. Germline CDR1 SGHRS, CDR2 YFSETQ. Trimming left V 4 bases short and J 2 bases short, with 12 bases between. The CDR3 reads CASSPPGANTEAFF. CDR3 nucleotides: TGCGCCAGCAGCCCGCCGGGGGCCAACACTGAAGCTTTCTTT.

The CDR3 reads CASSLPRRQGRETQYF. The DNA for the CDR3 is TGTGCCAGCTCACTACCCCGACGGCAAGGGAGGGAGACCCAGTACTTC. The V and J genes are TRBV18 and TRBJ2-5; a possible D gene is TRBD2 (6 bases). V lost 4 bases and J lost 5, with 20 bases in between. Germline lookup yields CDR1 KGHSH and CDR2 LQKENI. There are 16 residues in the CDR3.

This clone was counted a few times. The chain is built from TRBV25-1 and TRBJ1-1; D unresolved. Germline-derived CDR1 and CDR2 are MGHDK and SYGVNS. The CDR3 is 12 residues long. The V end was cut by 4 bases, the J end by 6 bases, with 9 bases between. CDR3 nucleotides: TGTGCCAGCAGTGGGCAATGGGCTGAAGCTTTCTTT. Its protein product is CASSGQWAEAFF.

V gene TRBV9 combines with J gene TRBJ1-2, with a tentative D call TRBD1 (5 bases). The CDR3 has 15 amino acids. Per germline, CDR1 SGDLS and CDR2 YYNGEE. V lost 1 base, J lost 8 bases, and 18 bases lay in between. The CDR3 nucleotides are TGTGCCAGCAGCGTAAACGAGGGGTCCGGGCGAGGCTACACCTTC. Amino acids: CASSVNEGSGRGYTF.

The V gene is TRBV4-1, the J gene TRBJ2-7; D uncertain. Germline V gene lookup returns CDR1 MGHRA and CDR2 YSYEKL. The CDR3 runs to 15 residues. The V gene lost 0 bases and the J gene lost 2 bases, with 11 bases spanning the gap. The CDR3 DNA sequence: TGCGCCAGCAGCCAAGATCCCGCGGAAGCCTACGAGCAGTACTTC. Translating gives CASSQDPAEAYEQYF.

As DNA, the CDR3 is TGTGCCAGCAGCTTACCGGCGGCTGAAGCTTTCTTT. Translated: CASSLPAAEAFF. This chain links TRBV7-9 with TRBJ1-1; no firm D call. CDR1 SEHNR and CDR2 FQNEAQ come from the germline V gene (reference sequence). The CDR3 is 12 residues long. V lost 2 bases to trimming and J lost 6 bases, with 7 bases between them.

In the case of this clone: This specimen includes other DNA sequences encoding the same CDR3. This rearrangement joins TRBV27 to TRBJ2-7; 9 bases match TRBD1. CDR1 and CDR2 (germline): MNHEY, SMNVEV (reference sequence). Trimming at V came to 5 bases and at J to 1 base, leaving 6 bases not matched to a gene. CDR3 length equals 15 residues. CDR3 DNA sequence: TGTGCCAGCAGTCCATTGGGGACAGGGTCCTACGAGCAGTACTTC. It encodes CASSPLGTGSYEQYF.